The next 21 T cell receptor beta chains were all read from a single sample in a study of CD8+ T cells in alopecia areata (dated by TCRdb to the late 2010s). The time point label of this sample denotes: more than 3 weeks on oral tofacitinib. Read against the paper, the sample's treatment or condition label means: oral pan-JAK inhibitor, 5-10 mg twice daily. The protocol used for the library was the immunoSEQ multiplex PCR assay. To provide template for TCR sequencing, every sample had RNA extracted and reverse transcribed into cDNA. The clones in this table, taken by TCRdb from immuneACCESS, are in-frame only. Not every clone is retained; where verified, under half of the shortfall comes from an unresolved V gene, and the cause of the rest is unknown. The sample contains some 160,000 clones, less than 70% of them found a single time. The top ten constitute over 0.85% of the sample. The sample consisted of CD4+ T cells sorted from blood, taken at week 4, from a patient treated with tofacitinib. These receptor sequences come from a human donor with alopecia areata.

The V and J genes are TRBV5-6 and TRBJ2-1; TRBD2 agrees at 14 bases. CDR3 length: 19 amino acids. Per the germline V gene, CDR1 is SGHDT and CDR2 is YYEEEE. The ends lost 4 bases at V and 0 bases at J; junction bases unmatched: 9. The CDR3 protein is CASSAGLAGVPSSYNEQFF. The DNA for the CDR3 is TGTGCCAGCAGCGCGGGACTAGCGGGGGTTCCGAGCTCCTACAATGAGCAGTTCTTC.

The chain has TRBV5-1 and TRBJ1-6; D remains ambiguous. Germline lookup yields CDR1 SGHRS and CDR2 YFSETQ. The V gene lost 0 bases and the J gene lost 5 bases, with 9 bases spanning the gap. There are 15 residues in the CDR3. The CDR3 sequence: CASSLEGLDNSPLHF. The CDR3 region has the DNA TGCGCCAGCAGCTTGGAAGGGTTGGATAATTCACCCCTCCACTTT.

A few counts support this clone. The CDR3: CASSSLTGFGYTF. CDR3 coding DNA: TGTGCCAGCAGTTCCCTGACAGGGTTTGGCTACACCTTC. This sequence joins TRBV6-5 and TRBJ1-2, with 7 positions matching TRBD1. CDR3 length: 13 amino acids. From germline, CDR1 is MNHEY and CDR2 SVGAGI. Trimming cost V 4 bases and J 7 bases; bases outside gene matches: 6.

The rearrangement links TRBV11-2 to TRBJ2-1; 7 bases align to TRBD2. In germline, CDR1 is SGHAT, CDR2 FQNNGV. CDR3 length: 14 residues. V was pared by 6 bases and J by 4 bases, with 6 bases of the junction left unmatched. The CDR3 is CASRSPGGYNEQFF. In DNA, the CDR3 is TGTGCCAGCAGGTCCCCCGGGGGGTACAATGAGCAGTTCTTC.

The DNA for the CDR3 is TGTGCCTGGACTGACAGGGTGAACACTGAAGCTTTCTTT. This translates into CAWTDRVNTEAFF. The chain carries TRBV30 and TRBJ1-1; 7 bases agree with TRBD1. Germline V gene sequence: CDR1 GTSNPN, CDR2 SVGIG (reference sequence). The CDR3 covers 13 residues. Trimming took 4 bases from V and 0 from J; bases not matched to a gene: 2.

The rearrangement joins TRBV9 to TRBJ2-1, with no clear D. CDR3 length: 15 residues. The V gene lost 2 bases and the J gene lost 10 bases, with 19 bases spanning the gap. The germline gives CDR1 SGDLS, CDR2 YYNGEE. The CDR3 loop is CASSVSARALQEQFF. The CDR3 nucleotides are TGTGCCAGCAGCGTGTCAGCGCGAGCTCTCCAAGAGCAGTTCTTC.

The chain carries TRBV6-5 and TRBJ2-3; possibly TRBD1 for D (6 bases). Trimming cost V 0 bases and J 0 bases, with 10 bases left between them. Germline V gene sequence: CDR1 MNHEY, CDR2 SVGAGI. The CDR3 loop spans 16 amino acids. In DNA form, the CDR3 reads TGTGCCAGCAGTTACTCGCGGCAGGGGAGCACAGATACGCAGTATTTT. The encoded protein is CASSYSRQGSTDTQYF.

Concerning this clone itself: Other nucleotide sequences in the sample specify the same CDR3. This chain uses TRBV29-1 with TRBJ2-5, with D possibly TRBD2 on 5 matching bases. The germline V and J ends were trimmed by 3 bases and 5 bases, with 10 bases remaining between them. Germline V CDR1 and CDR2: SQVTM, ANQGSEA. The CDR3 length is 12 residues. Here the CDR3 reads CSVDRGRETQYF. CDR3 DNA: TGCAGCGTTGATCGGGGTAGGGAGACCCAGTACTTC.

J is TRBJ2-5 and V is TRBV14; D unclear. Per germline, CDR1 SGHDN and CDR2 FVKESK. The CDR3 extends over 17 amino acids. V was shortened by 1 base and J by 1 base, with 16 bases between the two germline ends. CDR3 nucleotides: TGTGCCAGCAGCCAAGTGAGGTATCGTCAGTCCCAAGAGACCCAGTACTTC. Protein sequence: CASSQVRYRQSQETQYF.

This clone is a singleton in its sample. As DNA, the CDR3 is TGTGCCAGCAGCCAACAAGAGACCCAGTACTTC. Protein: CASSQQETQYF. J is TRBJ2-5 and V is TRBV7-2, with D hard to call. Germline-derived CDR1 and CDR2 are SGHTA and FQGNSA. This CDR3 spans 11 amino acids. V was pared by 5 bases and J by 2 bases, with 3 bases between.

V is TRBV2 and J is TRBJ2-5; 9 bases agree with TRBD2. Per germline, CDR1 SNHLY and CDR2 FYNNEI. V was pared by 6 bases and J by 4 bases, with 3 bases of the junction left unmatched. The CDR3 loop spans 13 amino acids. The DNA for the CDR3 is TGTGCCAGCAGCCCTAGCGGGGTAGAGACCCAGTACTTC. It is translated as CASSPSGVETQYF. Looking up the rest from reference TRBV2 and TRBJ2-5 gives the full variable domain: EPEVTQTPSHQVTQMGQEVILRCVPISNHLYFYWYRQILGQKVEFLVSFYNNEISEKSEIFDDQFSVERPDGSNFTLKIRSTKLEDSAMYFCASSPSGVETQYFGPGTRLLVL.

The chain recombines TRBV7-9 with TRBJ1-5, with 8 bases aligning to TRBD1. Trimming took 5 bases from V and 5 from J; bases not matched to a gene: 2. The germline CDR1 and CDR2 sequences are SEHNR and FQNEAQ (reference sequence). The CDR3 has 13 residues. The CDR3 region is CASSMTGDQPQHF. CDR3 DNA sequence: TGTGCCAGCAGCATGACAGGGGATCAGCCCCAGCATTTT.

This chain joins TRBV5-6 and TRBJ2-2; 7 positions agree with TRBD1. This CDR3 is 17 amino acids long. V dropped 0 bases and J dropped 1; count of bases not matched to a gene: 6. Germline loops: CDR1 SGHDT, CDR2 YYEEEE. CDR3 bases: TGTGCCAGCAGCTTGGGTCCTCGACAGGGGAACACCGGGGAGCTGTTTTTT. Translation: CASSLGPRQGNTGELFF.

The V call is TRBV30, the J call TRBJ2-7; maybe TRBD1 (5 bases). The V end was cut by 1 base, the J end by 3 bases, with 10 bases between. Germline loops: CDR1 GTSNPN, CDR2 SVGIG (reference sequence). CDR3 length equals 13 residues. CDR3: CAWSASTVYEQYF. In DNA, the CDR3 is TGTGCCTGGAGTGCCTCGACAGTCTACGAGCAGTACTTC.

CDR3 coding DNA: TGTGCCACCAGCACGGATTACGAGCAGTACTTC. Protein product: CATSTDYEQYF. The chain is built from TRBV15 and TRBJ2-7; D gene unclear. V gave up 4 bases and J gave up 4 bases, with 5 bases separating them. Germline V gives CDR1 LNHNV, CDR2 YYDKDF (reference sequence). CDR3 size: 11 residues.

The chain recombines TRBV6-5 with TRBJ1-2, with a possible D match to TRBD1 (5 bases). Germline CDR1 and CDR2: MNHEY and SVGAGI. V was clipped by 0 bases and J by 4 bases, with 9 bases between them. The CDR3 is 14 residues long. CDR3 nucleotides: TGTGCCAGCAGTTACTCGCAGGGTAGCTATGGCTACACCTTC. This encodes CASSYSQGSYGYTF.

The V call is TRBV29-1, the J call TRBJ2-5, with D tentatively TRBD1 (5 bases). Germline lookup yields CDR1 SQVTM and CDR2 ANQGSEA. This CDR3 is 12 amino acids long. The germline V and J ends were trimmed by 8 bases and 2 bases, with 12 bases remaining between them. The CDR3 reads CSQSQGQETQYF. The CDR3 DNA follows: TGCAGCCAGTCTCAGGGACAAGAGACCCAGTACTTC.

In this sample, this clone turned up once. In DNA form, the CDR3 reads TGTGCCAGCAGCTTGGCGGGGCGGGAACAGCCCCAGCATTTT. This sequence encodes CASSLAGREQPQHF. This sequence joins TRBV5-6 and TRBJ1-5; D may be TRBD1 (5 bases). CDR1 and CDR2 from the germline V gene are SGHDT and YYEEEE. V shed 0 bases and J shed 7 bases, with 11 bases lying between them. The CDR3 length is 14 residues.

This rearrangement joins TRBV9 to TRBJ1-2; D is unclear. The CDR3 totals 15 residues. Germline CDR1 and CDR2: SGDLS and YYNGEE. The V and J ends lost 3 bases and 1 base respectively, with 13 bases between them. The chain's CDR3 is CASSAEGSGNYGYTF. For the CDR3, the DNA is TGTGCCAGCAGCGCGGAGGGCTCGGGTAACTATGGCTACACCTTC.

In nucleotides, the CDR3 is TGTGCCAGCAGGCGAACAGACTTCTCTGGAAACACCATATATTTT. Its translation is CASRRTDFSGNTIYF. This chain uses TRBV25-1 with TRBJ1-3, with no clear D. The germline V gene has CDR1 MGHDK and CDR2 SYGVNS. This CDR3 region has 15 residues. The ends were cut back, 6 bases at V and 0 bases at J, with 12 bases in the middle.

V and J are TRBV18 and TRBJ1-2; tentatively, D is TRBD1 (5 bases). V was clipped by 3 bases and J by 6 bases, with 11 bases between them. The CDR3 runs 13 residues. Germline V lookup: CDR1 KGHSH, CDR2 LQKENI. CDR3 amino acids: CASSPQGGDGYTF. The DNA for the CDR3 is TGTGCCAGCTCACCTCAGGGTGGGGATGGCTACACCTTC.